The 6 T cell receptor beta chains given below trace back to one sample, sequenced in a study of T-cell reconstitution after alpha-beta-depleted transplantation in children. During its preparation, the TCRbeta library received unique molecular identifiers. TCRdb re-derived calls from the PCR reads in MiXCR, one entry per CDR3 protein. The table lists about 830,000 distinct CDR3 sequences, around 15% of them singletons. The sample was PBMCs, mostly from graft donor cells, taken 360 days after TCRalphabeta/CD19-depleted stem cell transplant. The receptors were sampled from a male patient under 18 who had a stem cell transplant for acute lymphoblastic leukemia, so the T cells may come from the graft donor.

In this sample, this clonotype turned up a few times. V usage is TRBV15 and J usage is TRBJ2-7; 9 positions agree with TRBD1. Germline CDR1 and CDR2: LNHNV and YYDKDF (reference sequence). The V gene end was trimmed by 8 bases and the J gene end by 7 bases; junction bases not matched to a gene: 12. The CDR3 is 14 residues long. The CDR3 DNA sequence: TGTGCCACCGCTCCGGGACAGGGCATTTCAGAGCAGTACTTC. Translating it yields CATAPGQGISEQYF.

This clonotype occurred many times. The chain is built from TRBV27 and TRBJ2-1; TRBD2 agrees at 9 bases. V trimming: 6 bases; J trimming: 4 bases; junction bases outside the gene matches: 13. Germline values: CDR1 MNHEY, CDR2 SMNVEV (reference sequence). The CDR3 extends over 17 amino acids. CDR3: CASSRGLAGFAYNEQFF. The CDR3 nucleotides read TGTGCCAGCAGCCGCGGGCTAGCGGGATTTGCTTACAATGAGCAGTTCTTC.

The gene calls are TRBV18 and TRBJ2-5; TRBD2 might be the D (6 bases). V was shortened by 4 bases and J by 3 bases, with 9 bases between the two germline ends. The CDR3 runs to 13 residues. Germline V gives CDR1 KGHSH, CDR2 LQKENI. CDR3 sequence reads: CASSREVKETQYF. CDR3 in DNA: TGTGCCAGCTCACGGGAGGTCAAAGAGACCCAGTACTTC.

The genes are TRBV11-2 and TRBJ2-5; TRBD2 agrees at 11 bases. V dropped 7 bases and J dropped 0; count of bases not matched to a gene: 4. There are 15 residues in the CDR3. The germline V gene encodes CDR1 SGHAT and CDR2 FQNNGV. In nucleotides, the CDR3 is TGTGCCAGCACCTGGACTAGCGGGTACCAAGAGACCCAGTACTTC. Translation: CASTWTSGYQETQYF.

As DNA, the CDR3 is TGCAGTGCTAGAGATTTCCGGATTTTATACAATGAGCAGTTCTTC. Translation gives CSARDFRILYNEQFF. V usage is TRBV20-1 and J usage is TRBJ2-1; no firm D call. Trimming left V 0 bases short and J 4 bases short, with 13 bases between. The CDR3 contains 15 residues. The V gene's germline CDR1 is DFQATT and CDR2 SNEGSKA (reference sequence).

In its sample, this clonotype was seen many times. The rearrangement joins TRBV20-1 to TRBJ2-7; D call uncertain. This CDR3 has 11 residues. In germline, CDR1 is DFQATT, CDR2 SNEGSKA (reference sequence). V lost 6 bases and J 4 bases, leaving 10 bases between the germline ends. Here the CDR3 DNA reads TGCAGTGCGAGCGAAGCATACGAGCAGTACTTC. This sequence encodes CSASEAYEQYF.